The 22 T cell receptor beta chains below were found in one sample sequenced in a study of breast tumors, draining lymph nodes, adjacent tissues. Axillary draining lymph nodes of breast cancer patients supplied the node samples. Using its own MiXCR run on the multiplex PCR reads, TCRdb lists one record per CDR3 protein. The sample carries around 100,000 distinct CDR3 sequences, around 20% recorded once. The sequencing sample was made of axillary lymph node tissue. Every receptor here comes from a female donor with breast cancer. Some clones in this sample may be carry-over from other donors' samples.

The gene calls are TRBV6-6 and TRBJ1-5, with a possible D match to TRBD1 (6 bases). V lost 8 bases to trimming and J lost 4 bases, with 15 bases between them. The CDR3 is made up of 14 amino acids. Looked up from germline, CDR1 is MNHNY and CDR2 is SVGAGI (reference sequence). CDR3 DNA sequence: TGTGCCAGCGGTAGAACAGGGTTAAATCAGCCCCAGCATTTT. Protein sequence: CASGRTGLNQPQHF.

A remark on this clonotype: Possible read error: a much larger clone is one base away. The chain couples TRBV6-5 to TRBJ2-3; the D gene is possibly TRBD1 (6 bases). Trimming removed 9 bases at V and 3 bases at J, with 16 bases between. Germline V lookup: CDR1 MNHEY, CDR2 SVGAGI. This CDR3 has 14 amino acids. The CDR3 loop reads CARRRGFRTDTQYF. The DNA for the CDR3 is TGTGCCAGACGCAGGGGTTTTAGGACAGATACGCAGTATTTT.

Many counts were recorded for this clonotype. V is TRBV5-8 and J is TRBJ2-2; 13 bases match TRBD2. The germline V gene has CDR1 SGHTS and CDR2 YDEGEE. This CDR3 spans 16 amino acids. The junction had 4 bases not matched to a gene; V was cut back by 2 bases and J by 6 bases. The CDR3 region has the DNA TGTGCCAGCAGCTTCAGACTAGCGGGGGGCGCCGGGGAGCTGTTTTTT. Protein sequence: CASSFRLAGGAGELFF.

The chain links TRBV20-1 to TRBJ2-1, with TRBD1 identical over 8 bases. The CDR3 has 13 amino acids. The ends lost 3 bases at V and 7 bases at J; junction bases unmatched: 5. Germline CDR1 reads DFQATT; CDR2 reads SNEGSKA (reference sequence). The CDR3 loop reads CSASYQGANEQFF. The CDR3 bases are TGCAGTGCTAGTTATCAGGGGGCGAATGAGCAGTTCTTC.

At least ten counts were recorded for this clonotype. The CDR3 sequence is CASSSARVAGALAEQYF. The CDR3 DNA reads as TGTGCCAGCAGTTCCGCCCGAGTAGCGGGCGCCCTAGCCGAGCAGTACTTC. This chain joins TRBV6-2 or TRBV6-3 and TRBJ2-7; 7 positions match TRBD2. The CDR3 is 17 amino acids. Germline trimming cut 4 bases from V and 6 bases from J; bases unmatched to any gene: 18. Germline CDR1 and CDR2: MNHEY and SVGEGT.

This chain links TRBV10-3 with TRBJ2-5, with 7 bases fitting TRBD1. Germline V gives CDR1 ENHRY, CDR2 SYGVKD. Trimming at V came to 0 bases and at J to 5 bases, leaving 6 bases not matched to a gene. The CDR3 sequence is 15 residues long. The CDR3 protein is CAISESARGLETQYF. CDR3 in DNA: TGTGCCATCAGTGAGTCCGCCAGGGGGTTGGAGACCCAGTACTTC.

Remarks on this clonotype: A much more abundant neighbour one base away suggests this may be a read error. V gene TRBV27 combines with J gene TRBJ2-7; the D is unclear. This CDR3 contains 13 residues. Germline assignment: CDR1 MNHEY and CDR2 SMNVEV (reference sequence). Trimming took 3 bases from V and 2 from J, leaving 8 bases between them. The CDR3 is CASSFALAYEQYF. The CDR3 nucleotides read TGTGCCAGCAGTTTTGCGCTCGCCTACGAGCAGTACTTC.

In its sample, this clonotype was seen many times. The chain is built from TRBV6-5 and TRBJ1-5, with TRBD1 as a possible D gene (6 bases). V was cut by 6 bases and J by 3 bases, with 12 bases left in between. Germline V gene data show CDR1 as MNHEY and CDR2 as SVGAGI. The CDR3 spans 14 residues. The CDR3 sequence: CASSLGGNNQPQHF. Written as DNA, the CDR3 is TGTGCCAGCAGCCTAGGGGGTAACAATCAGCCCCAGCATTTT.

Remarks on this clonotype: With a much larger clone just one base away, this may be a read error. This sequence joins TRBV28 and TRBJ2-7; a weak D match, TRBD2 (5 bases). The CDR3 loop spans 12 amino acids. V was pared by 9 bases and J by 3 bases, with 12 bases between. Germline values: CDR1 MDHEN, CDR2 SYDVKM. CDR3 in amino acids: CASRRTGYEQYF. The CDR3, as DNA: TGTGCCAGTCGACGGACTGGCTACGAGCAGTACTTC.

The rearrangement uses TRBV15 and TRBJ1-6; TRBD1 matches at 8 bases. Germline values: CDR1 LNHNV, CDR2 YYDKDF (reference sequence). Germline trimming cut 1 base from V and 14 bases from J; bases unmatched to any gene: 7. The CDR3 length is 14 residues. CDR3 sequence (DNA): TGTGCCACCAGCAGAGGGACAGGGAGCGTTGCCCTCCACTTT. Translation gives CATSRGTGSVALHF.

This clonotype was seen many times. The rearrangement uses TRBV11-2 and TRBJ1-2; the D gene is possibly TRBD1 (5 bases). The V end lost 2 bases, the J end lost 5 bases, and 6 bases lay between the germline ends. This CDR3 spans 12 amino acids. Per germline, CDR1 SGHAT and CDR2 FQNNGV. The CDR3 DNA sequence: TGTGCCAGCAGCTTATCAGGGTATGGCTACACCTTC. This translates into CASSLSGYGYTF.

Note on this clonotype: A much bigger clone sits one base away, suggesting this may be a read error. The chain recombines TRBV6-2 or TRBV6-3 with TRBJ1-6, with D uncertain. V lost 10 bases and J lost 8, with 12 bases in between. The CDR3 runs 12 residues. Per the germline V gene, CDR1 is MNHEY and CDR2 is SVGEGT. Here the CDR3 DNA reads TGTGCCAACGGCAGGTCTGATTCACCCCTCCACTTT. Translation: CANGRSDSPLHF.

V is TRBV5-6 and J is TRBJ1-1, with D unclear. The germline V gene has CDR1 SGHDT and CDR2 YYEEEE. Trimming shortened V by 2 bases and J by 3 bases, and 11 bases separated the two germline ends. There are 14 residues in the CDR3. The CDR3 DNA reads TGTGCCAGCAGCTTACTCGCCCGTGACACTGAAGCTTTCTTT. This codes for CASSLLARDTEAFF. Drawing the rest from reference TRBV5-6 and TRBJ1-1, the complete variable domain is DAGVTQSPTHLIKTRGQQVTLRCSPKSGHDTVSWYQQALGQGPQFIFQYYEEEERQRGNFPDRFSGHQFPNYSSELNVNALLLGDSALYLCASSLLARDTEAFFGQGTRLTVV.

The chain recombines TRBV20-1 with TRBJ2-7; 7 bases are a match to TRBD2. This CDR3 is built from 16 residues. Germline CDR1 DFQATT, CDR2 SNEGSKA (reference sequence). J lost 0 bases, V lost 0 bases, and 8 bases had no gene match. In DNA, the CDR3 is TGCAGTGCTAGAGATCTAAGGCGGGGGAGCTCCTACGAGCAGTACTTC. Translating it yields CSARDLRRGSSYEQYF.

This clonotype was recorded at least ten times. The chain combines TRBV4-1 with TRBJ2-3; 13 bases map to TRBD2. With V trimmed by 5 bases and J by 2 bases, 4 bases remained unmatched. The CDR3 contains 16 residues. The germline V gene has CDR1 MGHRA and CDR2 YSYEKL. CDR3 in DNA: TGCGCCAGCAGCTATGGACTAGCGGGAGCCACAGATACGCAGTATTTT. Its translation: CASSYGLAGATDTQYF.

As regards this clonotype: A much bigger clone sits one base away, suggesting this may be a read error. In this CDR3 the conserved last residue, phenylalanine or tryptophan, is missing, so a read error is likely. The CDR3: CASSWSAGRDTGELFV. Written as DNA, the CDR3 is TGTGCCAGCAGCTGGAGCGCCGGGAGGGACACCGGGGAGCTGTTTGTT. The chain is built from TRBV5-5 and TRBJ2-2; 8 bases map to TRBD2. There are 16 residues in the CDR3. After removal of 3 bases from V and 3 bases from J, the junction contained 7 bases not matched to a gene. CDR1 and CDR2 (germline): SGHKS, YYEKEE (reference sequence).

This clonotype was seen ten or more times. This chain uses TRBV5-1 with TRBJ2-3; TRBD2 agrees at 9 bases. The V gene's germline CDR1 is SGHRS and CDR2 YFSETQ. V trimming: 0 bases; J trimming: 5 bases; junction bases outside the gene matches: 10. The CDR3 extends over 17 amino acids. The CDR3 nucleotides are TGCGCCAGCAGCTTGGATGCTAGCGGGATATCCGTAGATACGCAGTATTTT. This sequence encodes CASSLDASGISVDTQYF.

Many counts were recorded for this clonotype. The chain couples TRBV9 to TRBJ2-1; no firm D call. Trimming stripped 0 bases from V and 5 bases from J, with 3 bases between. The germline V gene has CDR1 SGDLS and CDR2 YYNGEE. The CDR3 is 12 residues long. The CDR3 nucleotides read TGTGCCAGCAGCGTAGTTAACAATGAGCAGTTCTTC. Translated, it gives CASSVVNNEQFF.

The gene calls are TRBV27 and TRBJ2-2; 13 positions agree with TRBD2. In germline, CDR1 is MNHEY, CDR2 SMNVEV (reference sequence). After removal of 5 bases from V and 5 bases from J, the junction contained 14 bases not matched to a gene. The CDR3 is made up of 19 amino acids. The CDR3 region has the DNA TGTGCCAGCAGTCTCCCCTCCCGACTAGCGGGAGGTCTTACCGGGGAGCTGTTTTTT. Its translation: CASSLPSRLAGGLTGELFF.

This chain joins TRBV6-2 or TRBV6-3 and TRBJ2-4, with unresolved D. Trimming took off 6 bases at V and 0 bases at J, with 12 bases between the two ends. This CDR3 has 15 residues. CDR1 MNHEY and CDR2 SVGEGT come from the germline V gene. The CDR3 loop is CASSPLKLAKNIQYF. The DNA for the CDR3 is TGTGCCAGCAGCCCCCTCAAACTAGCCAAAAACATTCAGTACTTC.

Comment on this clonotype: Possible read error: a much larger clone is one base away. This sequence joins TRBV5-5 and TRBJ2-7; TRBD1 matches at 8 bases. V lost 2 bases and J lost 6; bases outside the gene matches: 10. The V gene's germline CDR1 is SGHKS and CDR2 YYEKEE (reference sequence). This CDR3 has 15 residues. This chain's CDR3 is CASSFGQGRLCEQYF. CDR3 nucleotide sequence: TGTGCCAGCAGCTTTGGACAGGGTCGCCTCTGCGAGCAGTACTTC.

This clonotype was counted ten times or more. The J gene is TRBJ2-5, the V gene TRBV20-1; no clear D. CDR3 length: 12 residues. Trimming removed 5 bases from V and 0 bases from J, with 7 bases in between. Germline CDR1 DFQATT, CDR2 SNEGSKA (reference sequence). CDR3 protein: CSARGNQETQYF. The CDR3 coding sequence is TGCAGTGCTCGTGGGAACCAAGAGACCCAGTACTTC.